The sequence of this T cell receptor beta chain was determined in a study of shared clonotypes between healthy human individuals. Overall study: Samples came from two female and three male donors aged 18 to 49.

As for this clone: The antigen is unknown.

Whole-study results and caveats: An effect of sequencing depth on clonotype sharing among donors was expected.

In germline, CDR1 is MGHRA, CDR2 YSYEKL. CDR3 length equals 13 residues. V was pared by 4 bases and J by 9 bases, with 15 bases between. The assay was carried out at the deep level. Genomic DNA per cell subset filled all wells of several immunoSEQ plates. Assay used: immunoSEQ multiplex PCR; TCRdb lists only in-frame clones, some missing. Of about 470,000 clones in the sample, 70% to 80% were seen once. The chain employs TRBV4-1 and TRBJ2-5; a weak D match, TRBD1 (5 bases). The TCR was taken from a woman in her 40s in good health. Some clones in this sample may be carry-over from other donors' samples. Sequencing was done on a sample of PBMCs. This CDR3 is CASSPDTEISQYF. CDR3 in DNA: TGCGCCAGCAGCCCGGACACAGAAATTTCCCAGTACTTC.